The clone carrying this T cell receptor (beta chain) was seen ten or more times. The antigen remains unidentified. CDR3 length: 13 amino acids. CDR1 MNHEY and CDR2 SVGEGT come from the germline V gene. V gave up 7 bases and J gave up 9 bases, with 19 bases separating them. This sample is part of a study of glioma-infiltrating T cells. Overall study: Presurgical dexamethasone in glioma patients lasted six or fewer days. Sequencing aimed for about 4- to 10-fold coverage of about a million peripheral T cells.

Using RNA template, CDR3s of TCR alpha and beta were amplified with iRepertoire arm-PCR. MiXCR, applied by TCRdb to the multiplex PCR reads, yields one record per CDR3 protein. The sample lists 300,000 to 400,000 distinct CDR3 sequences, around 38% occurring once. Whole-study results and caveats: Patients with low tissue-blood divergence carried a signature set of shared blood CDR3 motifs. Non-neoplastic patients had below-expected tissue-blood divergence, while all gliomas exceeded expectation.

This chain connects TRBV6-2 or TRBV6-3 to TRBJ2-7, with a weak D call TRBD2 (6 bases). Sequencing input: glioma tissue, nonneoplastic brain tissue, or PBMCs (not recorded which). The receptor comes from a human donor with low-grade glioma or glioblastoma, undergoing nonglioma brain surgery, or in good health (not recorded which). The CDR3: CASTYGGFGAQYF. The CDR3 DNA is TGTGCCAGCACCTACGGGGGATTCGGGGCGCAGTACTTC.